Listed below are T cell receptor beta chains from one sample, sequenced in a study of T cell changes during pregnancy in multiple sclerosis. Sequencing was performed with immunoSEQ multiplex PCR; in TCRdb, only in-frame clones are kept and a portion is missing. The table has tens of thousands of clones, roughly 92% seen once. The sample consisted of peripheral blood, taken in the second trimester of pregnancy. The receptor set was obtained from a female donor with multiple sclerosis, enrolled in a pregnancy study. CDR3s include the opening cysteine and the closing phenylalanine or tryptophan. The D gene is left open where the match is weak. The listing skips clone size in some rows; elsewhere it reads once, few, many or a size class.

v_gene	d_gene	abundance	j_gene	CDR3aa	CDR3nt
TRBV10-3	NA	few	TRBJ1-2	CAISSSRVGYTF	TGTGCCATCAGTTCAAGCAGGGTTGGCTACACCTTC
TRBV19	TRBD2	once	TRBJ2-1	CASTSGAYNEQFF	TGTGCCAGTACTAGCGGGGCTTACAATGAGCAGTTCTTC
TRBV15	NA	NA	TRBJ2-5	CATSRDHSGQETQYF	TGTGCCACCAGCAGAGATCACTCAGGGCAAGAGACCCAGTACTTC
TRBV9	TRBD1	NA	TRBJ2-5	CASSVTSGQGGLETQYF	TGTGCCAGCAGCGTCACCTCGGGACAGGGAGGTTTGGAGACCCAGTACTTC
TRBV7-9	NA	NA	TRBJ1-5	CASSLQDSNQPQHF	TGTGCCAGCAGCTTACAGGATAGCAATCAGCCCCAGCATTTT
TRBV27	NA	NA	TRBJ2-5	CASSLARRTKETQYF	TGTGCCAGCAGTTTAGCTCGACGGACAAAAGAGACCCAGTACTTC
TRBV19	NA	NA	TRBJ2-5	CASSIRDQETQYF	TGTGCCAGTAGTATCAGGGATCAAGAGACCCAGTACTTC
TRBV19	TRBD2	NA	TRBJ2-3	CASSIVATGTSGPSSTDTQYF	TGTGCCAGTAGTATAGTCGCCACCGGGACTAGCGGGCCGTCTAGCACAGATACGCAGTATTTT
TRBV4-1	NA	NA	TRBJ1-2	CASSQVEGGGYGYTF	TGCGCCAGCAGCCAAGTGGAGGGAGGGGGCTATGGCTACACCTTC
TRBV5-4	NA	NA	TRBJ1-1	CASSLVGISGHEAFF	TGTGCCAGCAGCTTGGTCGGGATTAGTGGCCATGAAGCTTTCTTT
TRBV7-8	TRBD1	NA	TRBJ1-1	CASSLRRGQGNTEAFF	TGTGCCAGCAGCTTAAGGAGGGGGCAGGGGAACACTGAAGCTTTCTTT
TRBV7-6	NA	few	TRBJ1-1	CASSPGAGEPNTEAFF	TGTGCCAGCAGCCCCGGTGCGGGGGAACCGAACACTGAAGCTTTCTTT
TRBV19	NA	NA	TRBJ2-7	CASSMLGSSYEQYF	TGTGCCAGTAGTATGCTAGGGAGCTCCTACGAGCAGTACTTC
TRBV10-3	TRBD1	NA	TRBJ2-7	CAISETGTGGSYEQYF	TGTGCCATCAGTGAGACCGGGACAGGGGGCTCCTACGAGCAGTACTTC
TRBV7-6	NA	NA	TRBJ1-1	CASSLSRGNTEAFF	TGTGCCAGCAGCTTGTCCCGGGGAAACACTGAAGCTTTCTTT
TRBV30	NA	NA	TRBJ1-1	CAWSSGGGTEAFF	TGTGCCTGGAGCTCCGGGGGGGGTACTGAAGCTTTCTTT
TRBV12-5	TRBD1	NA	TRBJ1-1	CASGLVTGTGGSNSAFF	TGTGCTAGTGGTTTGGTAACCGGGACAGGGGGTTCTAATTCAGCTTTCTTT
TRBV7-9	TRBD1	NA	TRBJ2-1	CASSLPGQRILNEQFF	TGTGCCAGCAGCTTACCGGGACAGCGGATTCTCAATGAGCAGTTCTTC
TRBV5-1	NA	NA	TRBJ2-3	CASSLGRWDTQYF	TGCGCCAGCAGCCTGGGGAGGTGGGATACGCAGTATTTT
TRBV19	TRBD1	NA	TRBJ2-3	CASSTDRGLTDTQYF	TGTGCCAGTAGTACCGACAGGGGGCTAACAGATACGCAGTATTTT
TRBV4-1	NA	NA	TRBJ2-7	CASSLRLLVHEQYF	TGCGCCAGCAGCCTTCGATTACTAGTCCACGAGCAGTACTTC
TRBV7-9	NA	NA	TRBJ2-2	CASSTGQQQASGELFF	TGTGCCAGCAGCACCGGACAGCAACAAGCGTCCGGGGAGCTGTTTTTT
TRBV6-1	NA	NA	TRBJ2-3	CASSWVGGTDATQYF	TGTGCCAGCAGTTGGGTGGGCGGGACGGACGCTACGCAGTATTTT
TRBV7-9	NA	NA	TRBJ1-6	CASSPKGLGLSDSPLHF	TGTGCCAGCAGTCCTAAGGGGCTAGGGCTCTCGGATTCACCCCTCCACTTT
TRBV5-1	TRBD1	NA	TRBJ1-6	CASSRGTGALSPLHF	TGCGCCAGCAGCAGGGGGACAGGGGCCCTATCACCCCTCCACTTT
TRBV5-6	TRBD1	NA	TRBJ2-4	CASSSGQLDGIQYF	TGTGCCAGCAGCTCGGGACAGTTAGACGGCATTCAGTACTTC
TRBV11-1	TRBD2	NA	TRBJ2-7	CASSLLAGNYEQYF	TGTGCCAGCAGCTTATTAGCGGGAAACTACGAGCAGTACTTC
TRBV7-9	TRBD2	NA	TRBJ2-3	CASSPPPSGRFGNTDTQYF	TGTGCCAGCAGCCCCCCCCCTAGCGGGAGGTTTGGAAACACAGATACGCAGTATTTT
TRBV6-5	NA	NA	TRBJ2-5	CASSYRGLETQYF	TGTGCCAGCAGTTACAGGGGGTTAGAGACCCAGTACTTC
TRBV20-1	NA	once	TRBJ1-2	CSARSGNGYTF	TGCAGTGCTAGATCAGGGAACGGCTACACCTTC
TRBV27	NA	NA	TRBJ1-5	CASSHREGNQPQHF	TGTGCCAGCAGCCACCGGGAGGGCAATCAGCCCCAGCATTTT
TRBV6-5	NA	NA	TRBJ1-1	CASSPQMNTEAFF	TGTGCCAGCAGTCCGCAGATGAACACTGAAGCTTTCTTT
TRBV28	TRBD2	NA	TRBJ2-3	CASLAPGGADTQYF	TGTGCCAGCCTCGCCCCTGGGGGGGCAGATACGCAGTATTTT
TRBV5-4	NA	NA	TRBJ1-2	CASSYITGPYGYTF	TGTGCCAGCAGCTACATAACAGGGCCCTATGGCTACACCTTC
TRBV7-2	NA	NA	TRBJ2-7	CASSRLGAGTTYEQYF	TGTGCCAGCAGCAGGCTGGGGGCAGGGACTACCTACGAGCAGTACTTC
TRBV28	NA	NA	TRBJ2-7	CASSSNRGEQYF	TGTGCCAGCAGTTCTAATAGGGGCGAGCAGTACTTC